These T cell receptor beta chains were read from a single sample in a study of blood T cell repertoires in COVID-19. Data came from immunoSEQ multiplex PCR; TCRdb stores just in-frame clones and leaves some out. Of 110,000 to 150,000 clones in the sample, around three quarters are singletons; the top ten hold 4.2%. The sample comprised peripheral blood. The receptors originated from a man aged 60 to 69 with acute or convalescent COVID-19. Each CDR3 is given with its conserved first and last residue. The D gene is left open where the match is weak. Some rows have no size entry. The others give once, few or many, or a class for an expanded clone.

>TRBV11-2|-|-|TRBJ1-2
TGTGCCAGCAGCTTTGGGACAAATAACTATGGCTACACCTTC
CASSFGTNNYGYTF
>TRBV3-1/TRBV3-2|TRBD2|-|TRBJ2-1
TGTGCCAGCAGCCAAGAGGGGAGCGGGGTCTACAATGAGCAGTTCTTC
CASSQEGSGVYNEQFF
>TRBV11-3|-|-|TRBJ2-1
TGTGCCAGCACCTCAGGGAACGAAGATGAGCAGTTCTTC
CASTSGNEDEQFF
>TRBV6-2/TRBV6-3|TRBD1|-|TRBJ2-7
TGTGCCAGCAGTCGGACAGGGTTCGAGCAGTACTTC
CASSRTGFEQYF
>TRBV12-3/TRBV12-4|-|-|TRBJ1-1
TGTGCCAGCAGAGAGCGGCAGTCTGAAGCTTTCTTT
CASRERQSEAFF
>TRBV19|TRBD1|-|TRBJ2-1
TGTGCCAGTAGTACCTCCGGGACAGGGAATTATTATGAGCAGTTCTTC
CASSTSGTGNYYEQFF
>TRBV6-6|TRBD1|-|TRBJ1-3
TGTGCCAGCTCATCAGGGGGCCAAATCTCTGGAAACACCATATATTTT
CASSSGGQISGNTIYF
>TRBV28|TRBD1|-|TRBJ2-1
TGTGCCAGCAGTACCGGGACAGGGGGCTGGGATGAGCAGTTCTTC
CASSTGTGGWDEQFF
>TRBV19|TRBD1|-|TRBJ2-5
TGTGCCAGTAGTACGGGACAGGGGTGGGTAGAGACCCAGTACTTC
CASSTGQGWVETQYF
>TRBV4-1|TRBD2|-|TRBJ2-7
TGCGCCAGCAGCCAATCCCTTAGCGGGGCTGCCGCCTACGAGCAGTACTTC
CASSQSLSGAAAYEQYF
>TRBV4-1|TRBD1|few|TRBJ2-7
TGCGCCAGCAGCCTGCGGGGACAGGCGTCCTACGAGCAGTACTTC
CASSLRGQASYEQYF
>TRBV5-4|-|-|TRBJ2-1
TGTGCCAGCAGCCAATTACCGGGTAATGAGCAGTTCTTC
CASSQLPGNEQFF
>TRBV3-1/TRBV3-2|-|-|TRBJ2-1
TGTGCCAGCAGCCAACCCTCGGGACTGCGACACAATGAGCAGTTCTTC
CASSQPSGLRHNEQFF
>TRBV5-1|-|-|TRBJ2-2
TGCGCCAGCAGCGCCACTAGGTCGCCCGGGGAGCTGTTTTTT
CASSATRSPGELFF
>TRBV5-6|-|-|TRBJ1-1
TGTGCCAGCAGGGGCACAAGGAACACTGAAGCTTTCTTT
CASRGTRNTEAFF
>TRBV7-8|TRBD2|-|TRBJ2-5
TGTGCCAGCAGCCTGGGACTAGCCGGAGAGACCCAGTACTTC
CASSLGLAGETQYF
>TRBV6-5|-|many|TRBJ2-7
TGTGCCAGCAGTTACTCGGGCAACTCCTACGAGCAGTACTTC
CASSYSGNSYEQYF
>TRBV5-1|TRBD2|many|TRBJ2-1
TGCGCCAGCAGCTTCTGGACTAGCGGGAGCTCCTACAATGAGCAGTTCTTC
CASSFWTSGSSYNEQFF
>TRBV6-2/TRBV6-3|-|-|TRBJ1-1
TGTGCCAGCAGTTACGTCCCAGGGGACCAGGGTGAAGCTTTCTTT
CASSYVPGDQGEAFF
>TRBV5-6|-|once|TRBJ1-2
TGTGCCAGCAGCTTGGACGGTATCCCCTATGGCTACACCTTC
CASSLDGIPYGYTF
>TRBV10-1|TRBD1|once|TRBJ2-7
TGCGCCAGCAGTGGCGGACAGGGGCTCCTGGGCTACGAGCAGTACTTC
CASSGGQGLLGYEQYF
>TRBV6-5|-|-|TRBJ2-3
TGTGCCAGCAGTTACACACAGGGACAAACGCAGTATTTT
CASSYTQGQTQYF
>TRBV7-3|-|-|TRBJ2-1
TGTGCCAGCAGCTTACGAAGAGATTCTGAGCAGTTCTTC
CASSLRRDSEQFF
>TRBV27|TRBD1|-|TRBJ1-5
TGTGCCAGCAGTTACAGGGGTTACAATCAGCCCCAGCATTTT
CASSYRGYNQPQHF
>TRBV9|-|-|TRBJ2-1
TGTGCCAGCAGCCCACTAGGAGCCTCCTACAATGAGCAGTTCTTC
CASSPLGASYNEQFF
>TRBV11-2|TRBD1|-|TRBJ1-1
TGTGCCAGCAGCGTACGACAGGGATCTGGGCCCCAAGCTTTCTTT
CASSVRQGSGPQAFF
>TRBV15|-|-|TRBJ1-4
TGTGCCACCAGCACGGGCCTGAAGGGGAGGGAAAAACTGTTTTTT
CATSTGLKGREKLFF
>TRBV7-7|-|-|TRBJ2-1
TGTGCCAGCAGCTTAGATCTATACAATGAGCAGTTCTTC
CASSLDLYNEQFF